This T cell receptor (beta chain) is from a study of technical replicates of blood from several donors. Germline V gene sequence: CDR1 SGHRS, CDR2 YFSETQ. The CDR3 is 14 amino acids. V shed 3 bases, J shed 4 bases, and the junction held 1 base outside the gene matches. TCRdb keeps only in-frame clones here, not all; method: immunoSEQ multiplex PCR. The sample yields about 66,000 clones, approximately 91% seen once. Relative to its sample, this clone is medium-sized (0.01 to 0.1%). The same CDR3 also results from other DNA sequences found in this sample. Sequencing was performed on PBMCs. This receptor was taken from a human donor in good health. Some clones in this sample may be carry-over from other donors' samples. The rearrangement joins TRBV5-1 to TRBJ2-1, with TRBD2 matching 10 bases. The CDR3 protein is CASSSAGGYNEQFF. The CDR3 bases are TGCGCCAGCAGCTCAGCGGGGGGGTACAATGAGCAGTTCTTC.